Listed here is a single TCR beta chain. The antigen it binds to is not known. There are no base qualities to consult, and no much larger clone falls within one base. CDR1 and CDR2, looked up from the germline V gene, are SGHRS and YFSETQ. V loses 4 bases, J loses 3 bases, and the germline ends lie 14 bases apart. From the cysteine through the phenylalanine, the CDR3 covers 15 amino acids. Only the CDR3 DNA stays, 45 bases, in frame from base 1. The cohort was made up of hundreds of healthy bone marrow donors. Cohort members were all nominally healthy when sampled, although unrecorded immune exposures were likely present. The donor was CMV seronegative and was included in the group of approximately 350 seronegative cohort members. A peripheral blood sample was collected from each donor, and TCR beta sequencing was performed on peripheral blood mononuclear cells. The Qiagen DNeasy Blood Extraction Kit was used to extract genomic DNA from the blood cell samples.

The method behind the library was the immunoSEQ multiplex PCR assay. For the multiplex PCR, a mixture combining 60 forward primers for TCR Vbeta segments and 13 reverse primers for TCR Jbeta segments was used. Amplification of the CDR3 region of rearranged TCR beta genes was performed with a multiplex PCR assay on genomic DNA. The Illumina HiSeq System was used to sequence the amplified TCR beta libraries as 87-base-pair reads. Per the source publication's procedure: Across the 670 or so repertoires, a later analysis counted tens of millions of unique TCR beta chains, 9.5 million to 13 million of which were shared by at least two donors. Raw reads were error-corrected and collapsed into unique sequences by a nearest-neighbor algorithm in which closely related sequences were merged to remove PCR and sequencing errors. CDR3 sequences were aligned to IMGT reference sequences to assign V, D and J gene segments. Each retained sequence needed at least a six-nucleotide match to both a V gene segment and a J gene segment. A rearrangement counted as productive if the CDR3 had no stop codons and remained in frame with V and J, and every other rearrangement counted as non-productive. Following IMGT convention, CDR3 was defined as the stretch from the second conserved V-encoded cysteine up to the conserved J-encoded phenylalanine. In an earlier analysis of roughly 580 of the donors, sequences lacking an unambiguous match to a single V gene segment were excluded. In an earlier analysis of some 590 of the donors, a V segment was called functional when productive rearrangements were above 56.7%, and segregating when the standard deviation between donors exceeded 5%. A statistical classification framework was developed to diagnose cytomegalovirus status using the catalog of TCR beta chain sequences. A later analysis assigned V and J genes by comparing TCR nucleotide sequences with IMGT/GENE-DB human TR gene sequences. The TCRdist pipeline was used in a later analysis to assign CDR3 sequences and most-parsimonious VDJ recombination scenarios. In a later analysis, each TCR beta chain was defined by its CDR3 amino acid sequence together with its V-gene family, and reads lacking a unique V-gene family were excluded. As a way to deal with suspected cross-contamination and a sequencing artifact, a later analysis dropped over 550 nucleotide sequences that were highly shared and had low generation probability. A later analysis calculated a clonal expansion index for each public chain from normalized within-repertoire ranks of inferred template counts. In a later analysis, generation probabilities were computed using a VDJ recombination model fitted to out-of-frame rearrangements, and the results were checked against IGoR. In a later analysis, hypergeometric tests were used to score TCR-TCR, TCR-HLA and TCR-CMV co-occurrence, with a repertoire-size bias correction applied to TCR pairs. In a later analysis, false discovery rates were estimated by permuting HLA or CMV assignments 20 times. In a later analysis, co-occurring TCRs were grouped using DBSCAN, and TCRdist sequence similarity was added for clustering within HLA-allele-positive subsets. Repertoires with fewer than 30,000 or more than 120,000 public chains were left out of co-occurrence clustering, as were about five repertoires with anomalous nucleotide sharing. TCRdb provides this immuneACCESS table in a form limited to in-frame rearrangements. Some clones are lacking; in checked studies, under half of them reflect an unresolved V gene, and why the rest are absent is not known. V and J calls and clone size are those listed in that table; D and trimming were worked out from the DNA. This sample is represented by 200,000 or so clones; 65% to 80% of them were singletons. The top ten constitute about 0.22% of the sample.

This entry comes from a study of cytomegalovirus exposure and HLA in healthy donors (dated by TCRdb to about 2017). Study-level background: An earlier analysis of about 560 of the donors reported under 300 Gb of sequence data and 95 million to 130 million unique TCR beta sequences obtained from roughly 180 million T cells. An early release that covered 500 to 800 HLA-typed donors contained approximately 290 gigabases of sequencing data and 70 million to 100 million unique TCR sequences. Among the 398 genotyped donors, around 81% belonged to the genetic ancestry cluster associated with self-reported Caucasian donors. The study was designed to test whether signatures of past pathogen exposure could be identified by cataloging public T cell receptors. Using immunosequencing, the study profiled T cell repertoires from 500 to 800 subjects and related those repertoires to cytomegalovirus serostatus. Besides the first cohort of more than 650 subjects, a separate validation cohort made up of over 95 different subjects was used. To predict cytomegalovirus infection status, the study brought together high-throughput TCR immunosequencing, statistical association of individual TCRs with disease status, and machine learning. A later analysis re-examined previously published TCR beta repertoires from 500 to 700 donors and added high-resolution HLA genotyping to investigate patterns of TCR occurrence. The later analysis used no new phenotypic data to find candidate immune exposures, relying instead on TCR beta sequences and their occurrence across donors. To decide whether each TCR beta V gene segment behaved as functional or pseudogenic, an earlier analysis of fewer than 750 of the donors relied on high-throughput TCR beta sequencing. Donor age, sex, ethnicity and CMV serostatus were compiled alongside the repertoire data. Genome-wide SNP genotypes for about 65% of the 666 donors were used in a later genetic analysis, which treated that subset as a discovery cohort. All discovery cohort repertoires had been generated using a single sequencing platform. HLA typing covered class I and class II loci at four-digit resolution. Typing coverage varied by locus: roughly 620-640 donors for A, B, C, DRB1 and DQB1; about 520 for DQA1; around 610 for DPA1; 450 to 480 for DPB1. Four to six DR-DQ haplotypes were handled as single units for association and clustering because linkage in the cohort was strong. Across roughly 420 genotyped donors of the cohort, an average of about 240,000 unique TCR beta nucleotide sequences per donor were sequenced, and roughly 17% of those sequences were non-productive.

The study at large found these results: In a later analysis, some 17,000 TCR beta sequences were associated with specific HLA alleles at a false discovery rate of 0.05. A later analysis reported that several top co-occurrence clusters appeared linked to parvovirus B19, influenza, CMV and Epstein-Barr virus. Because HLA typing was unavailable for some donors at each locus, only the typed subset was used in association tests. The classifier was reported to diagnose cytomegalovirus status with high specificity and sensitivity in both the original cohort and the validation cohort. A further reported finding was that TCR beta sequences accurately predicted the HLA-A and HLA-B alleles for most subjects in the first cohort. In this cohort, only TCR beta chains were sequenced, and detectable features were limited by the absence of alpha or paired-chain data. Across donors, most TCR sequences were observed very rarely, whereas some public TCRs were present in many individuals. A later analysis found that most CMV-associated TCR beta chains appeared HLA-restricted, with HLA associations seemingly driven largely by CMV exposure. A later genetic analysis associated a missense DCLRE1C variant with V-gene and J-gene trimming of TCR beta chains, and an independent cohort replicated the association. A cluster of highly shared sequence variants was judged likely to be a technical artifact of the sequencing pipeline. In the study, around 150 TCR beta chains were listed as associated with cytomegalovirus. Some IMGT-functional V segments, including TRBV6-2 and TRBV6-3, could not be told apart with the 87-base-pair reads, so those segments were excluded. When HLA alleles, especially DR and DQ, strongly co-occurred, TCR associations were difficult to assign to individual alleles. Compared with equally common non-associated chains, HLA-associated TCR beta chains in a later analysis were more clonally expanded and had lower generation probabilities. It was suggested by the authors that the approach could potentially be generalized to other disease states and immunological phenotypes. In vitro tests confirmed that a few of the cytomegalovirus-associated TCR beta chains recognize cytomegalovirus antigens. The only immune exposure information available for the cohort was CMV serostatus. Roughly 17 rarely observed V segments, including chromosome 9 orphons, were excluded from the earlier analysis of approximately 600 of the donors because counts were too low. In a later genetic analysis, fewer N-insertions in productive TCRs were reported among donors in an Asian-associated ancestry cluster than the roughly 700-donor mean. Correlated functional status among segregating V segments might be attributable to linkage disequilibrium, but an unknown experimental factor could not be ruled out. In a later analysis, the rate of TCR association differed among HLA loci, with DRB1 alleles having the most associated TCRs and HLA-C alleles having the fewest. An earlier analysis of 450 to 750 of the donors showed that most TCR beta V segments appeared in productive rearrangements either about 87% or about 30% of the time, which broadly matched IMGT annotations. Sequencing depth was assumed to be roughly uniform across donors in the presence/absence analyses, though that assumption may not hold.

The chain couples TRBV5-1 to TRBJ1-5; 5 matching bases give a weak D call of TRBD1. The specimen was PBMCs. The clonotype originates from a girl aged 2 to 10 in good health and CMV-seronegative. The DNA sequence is TGCGCCAGCAGCGTAGGGTCCAGGGACAATCAGCCCCAGCATTTT. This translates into CASSVGSRDNQPQHF.